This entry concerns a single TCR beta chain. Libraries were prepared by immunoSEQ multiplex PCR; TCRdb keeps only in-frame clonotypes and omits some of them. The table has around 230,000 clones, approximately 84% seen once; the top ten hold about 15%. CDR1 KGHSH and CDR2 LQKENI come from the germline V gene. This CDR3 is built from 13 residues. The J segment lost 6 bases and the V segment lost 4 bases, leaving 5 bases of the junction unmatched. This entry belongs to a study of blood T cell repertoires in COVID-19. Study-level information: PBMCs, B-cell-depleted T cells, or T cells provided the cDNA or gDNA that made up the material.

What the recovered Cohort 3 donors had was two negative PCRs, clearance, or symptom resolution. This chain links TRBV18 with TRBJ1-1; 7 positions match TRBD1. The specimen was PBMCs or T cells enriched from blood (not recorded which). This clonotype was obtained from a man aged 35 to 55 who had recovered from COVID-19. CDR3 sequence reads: CASSQGAIAEAFF. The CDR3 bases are TGTGCCAGCTCACAGGGGGCTATCGCTGAAGCTTTCTTT.